This T cell receptor (beta chain) was documented in a study of cytomegalovirus exposure and HLA in healthy donors. Study context: There were 100 million to 130 million unique TCR beta sequences, drawn from roughly 200 million T cells, in an earlier analysis.

About this clone itself: Its antigen is still unknown.

The primer mix had 60 Vbeta and 13 Jbeta primers. Measured with immunoSEQ multiplex PCR; TCRdb has only the in-frame clones, and not every one. The sample has 170,000 or so clones, 86% seen once. Study results and limitations: Among TCR beta chains of equal frequency, HLA-associated ones were more clonally expanded in a later analysis. Excluded: some indistinguishable V segments such as TRBV6-2 and TRBV6-3. Overall, some 160 TCR beta chains were annotated as cytomegalovirus-associated.

The CDR3 is 14 residues long. V trimming: 4 bases; J trimming: 6 bases; junction bases outside the gene matches: 5. Germline lookup yields CDR1 SGHRS and CDR2 YFSETQ. The sample comprised PBMCs. This TCR was recovered from a woman younger than 30 in good health and CMV-seronegative. The chain has TRBV5-1 and TRBJ2-7; TRBD2 matches at 12 bases. The CDR3 coding sequence is TGCGCCAGCAGCCCGACTAGCGGGAGTACCGAGCAGTACTTC. This translates into CASSPTSGSTEQYF.